This TCR beta chain was recorded in a study of blood T cell repertoires in COVID-19. Study background: The analysed material was cDNA or gDNA that came from T cells, B-cell-depleted T cells, or PBMCs.

Method: immunoSEQ multiplex PCR; TCRdb's copy keeps in-frame clones and lacks some. The repertoire includes 200,000 to 250,000 clones, around 91% of them detected once, and roughly 3.7% sits in the top ten. The CDR3 covers 15 residues. V lost 5 bases and J 6 bases, leaving 18 bases between the germline ends. Per germline, CDR1 SGHVS and CDR2 FQNEAQ. This clone has a single count. The chain combines TRBV7-8 with TRBJ2-3; D ambiguous. The sequence was collected from a woman younger than 30 in a cohort exposed to, infected with or recovered from COVID-19 (not recorded which). The sample taken for sequencing was PBMCs or T cells enriched from blood (not recorded which). The CDR3 DNA sequence: TGTGCCAGCAGCGCACTACTTACCCCGCCTGATACGCAGTATTTT. Translated, it gives CASSALLTPPDTQYF.